The entry below gives a single T cell receptor (beta chain) sequence along with its context. This clone is a singleton in its sample. Its antigen has not been determined. The sample holds no much larger clone one base away, and base qualities are not on file. Other DNA sequences in this sample translate to the same CDR3. The data are from a study of shared clonotypes between healthy human individuals (TCRdb year 2020). In the study overall: The cohort comprised a couple of women and a few men aged 18 to 49 years. Libraries were prepared and TCR repertoires were sequenced by different laboratories using diverse techniques, in order to increase sequencing depth and limit assay-specific biases. Between about 0.8 and 8.9 billion PBMCs per donor were obtained by leukapheresis. For each donor, CD4 naive and CD4 memory were each given three plates, CD8 naive was given two plates, and CD8 memory was given one plate. To estimate repertoire size and how much clonotypes are shared between individuals, the study performed deep sequencing of blood TCR repertoires from about five healthy adults.

Donors were healthy HIV-negative adults with no recently reported acute infections or vaccinations. All donors were Caucasian adults living in Nashville, Tennessee, USA. CD4+ T cells were enriched by magnetic negative selection, after which naive cells were positively selected on CD45RA and the negative fraction was taken as the memory subset. Blood was obtained by leukapheresis, after which PBMCs were separated by Ficoll-Histopaque density gradient centrifugation and cryopreserved in liquid nitrogen vapor phase. Analytical flow cytometry was used to check the purity and quantity of every magnetically sorted T cell population. Genomic DNA was isolated from every sorted fraction and measured by UV absorbance on a Nanodrop 2000c. Here is what the overall study found, with its caveats: Sharing across a handful of donors was observed for 5% to 6.5% of naive CD4, around 3.5% of naive CD8, 2% to 2.5% of memory CD4, and around 0.4% of memory CD8 clonotypes. Pairwise subsampling indicated that sequencing depth was expected to affect the degree of clonotype sharing among donors. Compared with non-shared clonotypes, the clonotypes found in all four sorted-subset donors had higher generation probabilities. The genetic and exposure-history diversity represented was limited by the small number of donors. Naive subsets generally had larger estimated clonotype richness than memory subsets. Sampling was restricted to blood, and TCR repertoires in tissue are likely to differ from TCR repertoires in blood. Rarefaction of sorted-subset datasets indicated incomplete sequencing despite the large sequencing depth.

Using the deep immunoSEQ assay, TCR CDR3 regions were amplified from genomic DNA by multiplex PCR. For each cell subset, the extracted genomic DNA was distributed evenly across all wells of several immunoSEQ 96-well plates, and each plate served as one replicate. For sorted subsets, approximately 210 ng of genomic DNA, equivalent to 25,000 to 35,000 T cell genomes, went into each replicate PCR. The purified libraries were quantified using a Qubit 3.0 fluorometer, sized with a Bioanalyzer 2100, and then quantified again using the KAPA Library Quantification kit. Each immunoSEQ 96-well plate was sequenced on its own single-read 150-cycle Illumina NextSeq 550 flow cell. The authors' pipeline ran thus. Because only junctional sequences without quality scores were contained in the immunoSEQ output, filtering matching that applied to full-length reads could not be performed. Sequences were annotated with PyIR, a Python wrapper for IgBLAST v1.9, using IMGT germline references to assign V/J genes and CDR3. Reads were filtered out if the reads had weak V/J assignments (E-value above 1e-6), no CDR3, stop codons, out-of-frame junctions, or ambiguous translated residues. V3J clonotypes were defined as sequences sharing an identical inferred V gene, J gene, and CDR3 amino acid sequence. The percentage overlap between two repertoires was calculated by dividing the number of shared unique clonotypes by the size of the smaller repertoire. RTK rarefaction, the Chao1 estimator, and Recon v2.1 estimates of unobserved clonotypes were used to assess repertoire richness. Generation probabilities were computed with OLGA for all TCRbeta clonotypes obtained by the gDNA method from several donors. TCRdb holds this immuneACCESS table with in-frame rearrangements only. Some clones are missing; in checked studies, unresolved V genes explain under half, and the rest has no known cause. V and J calls and clone size come straight from that table; D and trimming were deduced from the DNA. This sample lists about 2.4 million clones; roughly nine tenths were detected once. The top ten constitute roughly 0.15% of the sample.

The sample taken for sequencing was naive CD4+ T cells sorted from blood. Sample cell subset or site, as interpreted from the label and publication: CD45RA+ positively selected. This TCR was sampled from a man aged 18 to 29 in good health.

The nucleotide sequence is given as TGTGCCAGCAGCCGTGGACCAAGTACCTACGAGCAGTACTTC. It translates as CASSRGPSTYEQYF. Recombination joined TRBV6-5 with TRBJ2-7, with an unclear D gene assignment. For CDR1 and CDR2, the germline V gene lists MNHEY and SVGAGI. The CDR3 holds 14 amino acids from the cysteine to the phenylalanine. Just the 42-base CDR3 DNA is kept, in frame starting at base 1. The junction carries 14 bases between V and J, which are trimmed by 6 bases and 2 bases respectively.